The entry below describes one T cell receptor beta chain. This entry belongs to a study of OX40 agonist ivuxolimab in advanced cancers. Turning to the study itself: The study enrolled dose-escalation patients with hepatocellular carcinoma, melanoma, renal cell or head and neck cancer.

Using immunoSEQ multiplex PCR, the repertoire was profiled, and TCRdb retains in-frame clones only, with some absent. The sample includes 65,000 to 90,000 clones, 91% seen only once; the top ten take 2.3%. This CDR3 region has 15 residues. The germline V gene has CDR1 SGHNT and CDR2 YYREEE (reference sequence). V lost 4 bases to trimming and J lost 2 bases, with 14 bases between them. The rearrangement links TRBV5-4 to TRBJ2-3, with TRBD1 as a possible D gene (6 bases). The source was CD4+ or CD8+ T cells sorted from blood, collected in a trial of the OX40 agonist ivuxolimab. The sequence was obtained from an adult with an advanced solid tumor such as melanoma, head and neck, liver or kidney cancer. CDR3 DNA: TGTGCCAGCAGCCCACAGGGAAGATCCACAGATACGCAGTATTTT. It codes for CASSPQGRSTDTQYF.